The 21 T cell receptor beta chains presented below share a single source sample, sequenced in a study of graft-versus-host responses after intestinal transplantation (dated by TCRdb to the early 2020s). Preparation of the library involved the immunoSEQ multiplex PCR assay. TCRdb mirrors the immuneACCESS table, restricted to in-frame sequences. Some clones are absent from its copies; in checked studies, under half trace to an unresolved V gene, and the reason for the others is unknown. Across this sample there are around 38,000 clones, with roughly four fifths seen only once. The ten largest clones represent approximately 3.7% of the sample. The specimen was PBMCs, collected 1070 days after transplant. The receptors were sampled from a human patient who received an intestinal transplant, so some T cells may come from the graft donor.

J is TRBJ2-6 and V is TRBV11-2; TRBD1 matches 7 bases. The ends lost 5 bases at V and 2 bases at J; junction bases unmatched: 3. CDR3 size: 15 residues. The germline CDR1 and CDR2 sequences are SGHAT and FQNNGV. CDR3 DNA: TGTGCCAGCAGCCAAACAGGGGCTGGGGCCAACGTCCTGACTTTC. It encodes CASSQTGAGANVLTF.

This clone was detected a few times. This chain joins TRBV19 and TRBJ2-2, with 7 bases aligning to TRBD2. J lost 1 base, V lost 5 bases, and 1 base had no gene match. Germline V lookup: CDR1 LNHDA, CDR2 SQIVND (reference sequence). This CDR3 has 14 amino acids. The CDR3 sequence is CASSPSGNTGELFF. Written as DNA, the CDR3 is TGTGCCAGTAGTCCTAGCGGGAACACCGGGGAGCTGTTTTTT.

This chain connects TRBV5-1 to TRBJ2-5; 11 bases map to TRBD1. V was pared by 2 bases and J by 1 base, with 1 base of the junction left unmatched. The CDR3 consists of 15 residues. Germline-derived CDR1 and CDR2 are SGHRS and YFSETQ. The CDR3 DNA is TGCGCCAGCAGCTTCGGGACAGGGGGCCAAGAGACCCAGTACTTC. It is translated as CASSFGTGGQETQYF.

The chain recombines TRBV4-1 with TRBJ1-4; D possibly corresponds to TRBD1 (5 bases). The CDR3 runs to 18 residues. Between the trimmed V and J ends, which lost 3 bases and 8 bases, there was a span of 25 bases. Germline CDR1 is MGHRA and CDR2 is YSYEKL. The CDR3: CASSHEPYGHGRKEKLFF. The CDR3 DNA sequence: TGCGCCAGCAGCCACGAACCTTACGGACACGGGAGAAAGGAAAAACTGTTTTTT.

This clone was observed a single time. The genes are TRBV5-4 and TRBJ1-1; the D gene is possibly TRBD1 (5 bases). Germline V gene data show CDR1 as SGHNT and CDR2 as YYREEE (reference sequence). V shed 5 bases and J shed 1 base, with 15 bases lying between them. This CDR3 region has 15 residues. The CDR3 DNA reads as TGTGCCAGCAGTGTATGGGGCCGCAGGAACACTGAAGCTTTCTTT. This encodes CASSVWGRRNTEAFF.

Only a few counts were recorded for this clone. The chain is built from TRBV20-1 and TRBJ1-1, with unresolved D. V lost 4 bases to trimming and J lost 7 bases, with 7 bases between them. This CDR3 comprises 10 residues. Germline V gives CDR1 DFQATT, CDR2 SNEGSKA (reference sequence). The CDR3, as DNA: TGCAGTGCTATCTCTCGTGAAGCTTTCTTT. It yields the protein CSAISREAFF.

The rearrangement links TRBV6-5 to TRBJ2-7; 15 bases map to TRBD2. Germline lookup yields CDR1 MNHEY and CDR2 SVGAGI. The CDR3 extends over 16 amino acids. Trimming removed 3 bases from V and 4 bases from J; junction bases left unmatched: 4. CDR3: CASSYPGTSGRYEQYF. The DNA of the CDR3 is TGTGCCAGCAGTTATCCCGGGACTAGCGGGAGGTACGAGCAGTACTTC.

The gene calls are TRBV7-2 and TRBJ2-2; D perhaps matches TRBD1 (6 bases). From germline, CDR1 is SGHTA and CDR2 FQGNSA. The CDR3 contains 14 residues. V lost 1 base and J lost 9, with 12 bases in between. The chain's CDR3 is CASSLDYRVRELFF. CDR3 DNA: TGTGCCAGCAGCTTAGACTACAGGGTTAGGGAGCTGTTTTTT.

The chain is built from TRBV28 and TRBJ2-2; 9 bases line up with TRBD1. With V trimmed by 7 bases and J by 5 bases, 8 bases remained unmatched. This CDR3 has 15 amino acids. Germline assignment: CDR1 MDHEN and CDR2 SYDVKM. The CDR3 DNA is TGTGCCAGCATACAGGGGACAGGGCGGACCGGGGAGCTGTTTTTT. This sequence encodes CASIQGTGRTGELFF.

J is TRBJ2-5 and V is TRBV6-5; D may be TRBD1 (6 bases). The CDR3 spans 14 residues. Per the germline V gene, CDR1 is MNHEY and CDR2 is SVGAGI. V was pared by 4 bases and J by 1 base, with 10 bases between. CDR3 sequence (DNA): TGTGCCAGCAGTTTTGGGACACCCCAAGAGACCCAGTACTTC. Translation: CASSFGTPQETQYF.

By share of the sample, this clone is large. The chain is built from TRBV18 and TRBJ2-2, with 10 bases lining up with TRBD2. The J segment lost 2 bases and the V segment lost 1 base, leaving 10 bases of the junction unmatched. The CDR3 contains 19 residues. Germline V CDR1 and CDR2: KGHSH, LQKENI. DNA of the CDR3: TGTGCCAGCTCACCACTCCCTTCTAGCGGGAGAGCCAACACCGGGGAGCTGTTTTTT. It yields the protein CASSPLPSSGRANTGELFF.

The rearrangement links TRBV5-1 to TRBJ1-1; possible D gene TRBD1, 6 bases. Trimming left V 2 bases short and J 3 bases short, with 14 bases between. This CDR3 is built from 15 residues. Germline CDR1 and CDR2: SGHRS and YFSETQ. The CDR3 spells CASSFLTGIDTEAFF. In nucleotides, the CDR3 is TGCGCCAGCAGCTTTCTTACAGGGATAGACACTGAAGCTTTCTTT.

The chain recombines TRBV27 with TRBJ2-2, with D tentatively TRBD2 (7 bases). There are 17 residues in the CDR3. V was clipped by 4 bases and J by 7 bases, with 22 bases between them. In germline, CDR1 is MNHEY, CDR2 SMNVEV (reference sequence). The CDR3 coding sequence is TGTGCCAGCAGTTCCCCCTTTAGTGGGGGGGCTGGCGGGGAGCTGTTTTTT. Protein sequence: CASSSPFSGGAGGELFF.

CDR3 nucleotides: TGTGCCAGCAGCGTCTCTAGCGATATAACAAAGCAGTACTTC. Protein sequence: CASSVSSDITKQYF. V gene TRBV9 combines with J gene TRBJ2-7, with TRBD2 as a possible D gene (6 bases). Per the germline V gene, CDR1 is SGDLS and CDR2 is YYNGEE. V lost 2 bases and J 8 bases, leaving 17 bases between the germline ends. This CDR3 has 14 amino acids.

Only a few counts were recorded for this clone. The V gene is TRBV28, the J gene TRBJ2-2; the D gene is possibly TRBD1 (5 bases). The CDR3 is 14 amino acids. Trimming pared 7 bases from V and 2 bases from J, leaving 11 bases between. From germline, CDR1 is MDHEN and CDR2 SYDVKM. The CDR3 sequence is CASKGHLNTGELFF. The CDR3 nucleotides are TGTGCCAGCAAGGGGCACCTCAACACCGGGGAGCTGTTTTTT.

As DNA, the CDR3 is TGTGCCAGCAGTTACGAGGGGACGGGAGTGGATACGCAGTATTTT. It translates to CASSYEGTGVDTQYF. J is TRBJ2-3 and V is TRBV6-6; tentative D call: TRBD2 (6 bases). The CDR3 covers 15 residues. Germline CDR1 is MNHNY and CDR2 is SVGAGI (reference sequence). V was trimmed by 2 bases and J by 6 bases, leaving 15 bases between them.

The chain combines TRBV27 with TRBJ1-5; tentatively, D is TRBD1 (5 bases). CDR1 and CDR2 from the germline V gene are MNHEY and SMNVEV (reference sequence). The CDR3 has 14 residues. V dropped 2 bases and J dropped 3 bases, with 8 bases sitting between them. Here the CDR3 reads CASSLGGINQPQHF. CDR3 in DNA: TGTGCCAGCAGTTTAGGGGGTATCAATCAGCCCCAGCATTTT.

DNA of the CDR3: TGCGCCAGCAGCTCCCTAGCGGGGCTCTCGGGCTCCTACAATGAGCAGTTCTTC. Its translation: CASSSLAGLSGSYNEQFF. The chain recombines TRBV5-1 with TRBJ2-1; 9 bases fit TRBD2. The CDR3 contains 18 residues. With 3 bases clipped from V and 0 bases from J, the junction kept 10 bases outside the gene matches. The germline V gene has CDR1 SGHRS and CDR2 YFSETQ.

The genes are TRBV27 and TRBJ1-2, with D hard to call. Germline V gene data show CDR1 as MNHEY and CDR2 as SMNVEV (reference sequence). The CDR3 covers 13 residues. Trimming left V 0 bases short and J 4 bases short, with 6 bases between. The CDR3 here is CASSLSPSYGYTF. Here the CDR3 DNA reads TGTGCCAGCAGTTTATCCCCATCCTATGGCTACACCTTC.

The gene calls are TRBV6-1 and TRBJ2-7, with TRBD2 matching 7 bases. J gave up 5 bases and V 3 bases, and 4 bases lay outside the gene matches. This CDR3 is built from 13 residues. Per the germline V gene, CDR1 is MNHNS and CDR2 is SASEGT. The chain's CDR3 is CASSERGRDEQYF. The CDR3 DNA reads TGTGCCAGCAGTGAGCGGGGGAGGGACGAGCAGTACTTC.

V and J are TRBV14 and TRBJ1-4; TRBD1 aligns across 7 bases. The CDR3 loop spans 13 amino acids. Germline V gene sequence: CDR1 SGHDN, CDR2 FVKESK. V lost 6 bases and J lost 5; bases outside the gene matches: 3. Here the CDR3 reads CASRAGGNEKLFF. CDR3 sequence (DNA): TGTGCCAGCAGGGCAGGGGGAAATGAAAAACTGTTTTTT.